The TCR beta chain described here comes from a study of T cell changes during pregnancy in multiple sclerosis (dated 2019 in TCRdb). General notes on the study: The study looked at changes in the T cell repertoire across pregnancy in women with multiple sclerosis.

In the case of this clone: Its specific antigen is unknown. An end of the junction does not agree with germline; a read error may underlie this.

For CDR1 and CDR2, the germline V gene lists SGHTA and FQGNSA. There are 12 amino acids in the CDR3, from cysteine to phenylalanine inclusive. Of the read, only the CDR3 DNA is kept; its 36 bases are in frame from base 1. Library method: the immunoSEQ multiplex PCR assay. TCRdb stores this immuneACCESS table with in-frame sequences only. Part of the clones is absent; in the studies checked, under half of the shortfall reflects unresolved V genes, and no reason is known for the rest. The sample table holds over 40,000 clones, of which about 93% were seen once. The ten top clones hold under 0.3% of the sample.

This receptor was taken from a female donor with multiple sclerosis, enrolled in a pregnancy study. The sequence joins TRBV7-2 to TRBJ2-3, with the D gene too uncertain to name. The starting material was CD4+ T cells from peripheral blood mononuclear cells, obtained in the second trimester of pregnancy. The sequence in DNA is TGTGCCAGCAGCGTAGCCCCTAGTACGCAGTATTTT. Translated, it gives CASSVAPSTQYF.